This TCR beta chain was found in a study of blood T cell repertoires in COVID-19. V lost 2 bases and J 0 bases, leaving 7 bases between the germline ends. The CDR3 is 14 residues long. Germline V gene lookup returns CDR1 ENHRY and CDR2 SYGVKD. TCRdb's table, derived via immunoSEQ multiplex PCR, lists solely in-frame clones and lacks some. The sample lists 380,000 or so clones, approximately 89% occurring once. This receptor was obtained from a man between 25 and 39 years old who had recovered from COVID-19. Sequencing was performed on PBMCs or T cells enriched from blood (not recorded which). The chain has TRBV10-3 and TRBJ1-1; D gene uncertain. The CDR3 DNA is TGTGCCATCAGTGAGGACATGTTGAACACTGAAGCTTTCTTT. Its protein is CAISEDMLNTEAFF.